Given below is one T cell receptor beta chain in context. The antigen remains unidentified. This entry comes from a study of a mutant IDH1 vaccine in newly diagnosed glioma. Whole-study results and caveats: Among top peripheral T cell clonotypes, changes seemed unrelated to pseudoprogression. Most patients, roughly 92%, showed vaccine-induced immune responses.

The protocol was immunoSEQ multiplex PCR, while the TCRdb copy is restricted to in-frame clones and leaves out a portion. The table has some 100,000 clones, 83% seen once; the top ten hold approximately 7%. Time point denoted: baseline, week 1 (first vaccination visit). Stated treatment: pre-vaccination baseline after standard-of-care therapy. This TCR was sampled from a woman aged 50 to 65 with glioma. The sample in question was PBMCs, obtained from a glioma patient treated with radiotherapy, temozolomide or both.

Here the CDR3 reads CASTMEGANNEQFF. DNA for the CDR3: TGTGCCAGCACGATGGAGGGGGCAAACAATGAGCAGTTCTTC. The genes are TRBV14 and TRBJ2-1; the D gene is possibly TRBD1 (7 bases). With 7 bases removed from V and 5 bases from J, the gap between germline ends came to 15 bases. The CDR3 totals 14 residues. CDR1 is SGHDN and CDR2 is FVKESK in the germline V gene.